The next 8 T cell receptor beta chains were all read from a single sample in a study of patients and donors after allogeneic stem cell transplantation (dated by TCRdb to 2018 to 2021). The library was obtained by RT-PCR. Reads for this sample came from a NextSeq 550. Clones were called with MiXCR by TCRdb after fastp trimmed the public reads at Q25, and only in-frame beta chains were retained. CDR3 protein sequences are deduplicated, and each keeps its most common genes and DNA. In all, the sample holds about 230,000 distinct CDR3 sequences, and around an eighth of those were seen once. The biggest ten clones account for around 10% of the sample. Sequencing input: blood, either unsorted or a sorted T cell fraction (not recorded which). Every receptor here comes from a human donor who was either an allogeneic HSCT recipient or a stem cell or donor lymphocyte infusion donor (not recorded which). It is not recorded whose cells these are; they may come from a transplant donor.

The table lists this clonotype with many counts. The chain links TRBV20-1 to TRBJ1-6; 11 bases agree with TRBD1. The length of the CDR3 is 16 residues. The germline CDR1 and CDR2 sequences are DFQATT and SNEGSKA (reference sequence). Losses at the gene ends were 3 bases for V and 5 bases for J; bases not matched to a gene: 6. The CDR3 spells CSARADRGRNNSPLHF. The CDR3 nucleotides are TGCAGTGCTAGGGCGGACAGGGGGCGAAATAATTCACCCCTCCACTTT.

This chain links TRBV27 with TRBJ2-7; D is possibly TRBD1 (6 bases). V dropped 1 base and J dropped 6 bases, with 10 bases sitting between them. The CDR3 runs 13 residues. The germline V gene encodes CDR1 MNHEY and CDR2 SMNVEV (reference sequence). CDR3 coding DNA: TGTGCCAGCAGTTTATACAGGGACGGCGAGCAGTACTTC. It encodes CASSLYRDGEQYF.

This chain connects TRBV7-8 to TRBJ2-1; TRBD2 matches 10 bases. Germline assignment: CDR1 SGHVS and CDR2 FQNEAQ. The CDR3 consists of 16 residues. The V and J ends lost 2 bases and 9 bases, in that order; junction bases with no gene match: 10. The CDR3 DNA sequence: TGTGCCAGCAGCTTAACCGTAGCGGGGGGAATTGGTGAGCAGTTCTTC. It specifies CASSLTVAGGIGEQFF.

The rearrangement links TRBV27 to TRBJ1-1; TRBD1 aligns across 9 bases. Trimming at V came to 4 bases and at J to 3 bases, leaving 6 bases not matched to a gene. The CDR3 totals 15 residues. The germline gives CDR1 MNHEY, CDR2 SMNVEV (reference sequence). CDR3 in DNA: TGTGCCAGCAGTTCGCTAACAGGGGGCTACACTGAAGCTTTCTTT. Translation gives CASSSLTGGYTEAFF.

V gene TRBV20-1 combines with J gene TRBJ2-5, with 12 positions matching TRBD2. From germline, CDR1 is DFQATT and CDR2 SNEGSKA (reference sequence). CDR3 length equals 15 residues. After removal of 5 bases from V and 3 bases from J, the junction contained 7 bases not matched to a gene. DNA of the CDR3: TGCAGTGCTCCCCCTAGCGGGGGGGCCGAAGAGACCCAGTACTTC. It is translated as CSAPPSGGAEETQYF.

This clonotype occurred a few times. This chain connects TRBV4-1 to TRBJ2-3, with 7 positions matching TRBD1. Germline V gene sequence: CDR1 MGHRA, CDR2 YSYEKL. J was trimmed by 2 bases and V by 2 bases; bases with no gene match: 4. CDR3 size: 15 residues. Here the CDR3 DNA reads TGCGCCAGCAGCCAACACGGGACAGTCACAGATACGCAGTATTTT. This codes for CASSQHGTVTDTQYF.

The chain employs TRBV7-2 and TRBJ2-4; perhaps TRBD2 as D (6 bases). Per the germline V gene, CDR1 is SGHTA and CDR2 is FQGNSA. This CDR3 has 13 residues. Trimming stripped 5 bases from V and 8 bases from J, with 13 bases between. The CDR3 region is CASSPQGGDIQYF. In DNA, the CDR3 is TGTGCCAGCAGCCCCCAGGGCGGGGACATTCAGTACTTC.

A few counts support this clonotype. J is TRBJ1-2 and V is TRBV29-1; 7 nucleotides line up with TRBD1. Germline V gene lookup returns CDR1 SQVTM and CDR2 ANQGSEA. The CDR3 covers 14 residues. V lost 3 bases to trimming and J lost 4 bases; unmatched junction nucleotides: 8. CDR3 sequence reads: CSVDFGQDSYGYTF. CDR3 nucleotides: TGCAGCGTTGATTTTGGACAGGATTCCTATGGCTACACCTTC. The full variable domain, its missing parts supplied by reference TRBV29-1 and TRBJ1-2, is SAVISQKPSRDICQRGTSLTIQCQVDSQVTMMFWYRQQPGQSLTLIATANQGSEATYESGFVIDKFPISRPNLTFSTLTVSNMSPEDSSIYLCSVDFGQDSYGYTFGSGTRLTVV.